This passage covers 31 T cell receptor beta chains from one sample sequenced in a study of cytotoxic CD8 clonotypes in ibrutinib-treated CLL. Using immunoSEQ multiplex PCR, the repertoire was profiled, and TCRdb retains in-frame clones only, with some absent. This sample has 20,000 to 30,000 clones, with around 69% found just once. Material: PBMCs, obtained at disease progression, from a patient treated with ibrutinib. These receptors originate from a human donor with chronic lymphocytic leukemia.

This sequence joins TRBV20-1 and TRBJ1-2, with a tentative D call TRBD1 (5 bases). CDR1 DFQATT and CDR2 SNEGSKA come from the germline V gene (reference sequence). V lost 5 bases and J 2 bases, leaving 6 bases between the germline ends. The CDR3 contains 11 residues. The CDR3 is CSADRNYGYTF. The CDR3 DNA reads as TGCAGTGCTGACAGAAACTATGGCTACACCTTC.

This clone was observed a few times. V is TRBV6-6 and J is TRBJ2-1; 8 nucleotides agree with TRBD2. V dropped 8 bases and J dropped 1; count of bases not matched to a gene: 10. This CDR3 comprises 16 residues. The germline gives CDR1 MNHNY, CDR2 SVGAGI (reference sequence). The CDR3, as DNA: TGTGCCAGCTCGAGGACCGGGGGGGCTTCCTACAATGAGCAGTTCTTC. This gives the protein CASSRTGGASYNEQFF.

The gene calls are TRBV5-6 and TRBJ1-5; TRBD1 aligns across 7 bases. The junction had 5 bases not matched to a gene; V was cut back by 0 bases and J by 8 bases. CDR3 size: 14 residues. CDR1 is SGHDT, CDR2 YYEEEE, per germline. CDR3 nucleotide sequence: TGTGCCAGCAGCTTGGTAGGGGGCGGTGAGCCCCAGCATTTT. This translates into CASSLVGGGEPQHF.

V and J are TRBV29-1 and TRBJ2-7; TRBD1 matches 7 bases. Looked up from germline, CDR1 is SQVTM and CDR2 is ANQGSEA. This CDR3 is built from 13 residues. V was pared by 7 bases and J by 4 bases, with 10 bases of the junction left unmatched. The CDR3 is CSAQSGRGYEQYF. Here the CDR3 DNA reads TGCAGCGCTCAAAGTGGCAGGGGGTACGAGCAGTACTTC.

The chain uses TRBV4-2 and TRBJ1-3; tentatively, D is TRBD1 (5 bases). The V and J ends lost 1 base and 2 bases respectively, with 6 bases between them. This CDR3 has 14 amino acids. Germline-derived CDR1 and CDR2 are LGHNA and YNFKEQ. The CDR3 reads CASSQGGAGNTIYF. DNA for the CDR3: TGTGCCAGCAGCCAAGGAGGGGCTGGAAACACCATATATTTT.

The chain joins TRBV27 to TRBJ1-1; a weak D match, TRBD1 (5 bases). Deletions cut 2 bases from V and 8 bases from J, with 6 bases between. Looked up from germline, CDR1 is MNHEY and CDR2 is SMNVEV (reference sequence). The CDR3 has 11 amino acids. CDR3 residues: CASSLGAEAFF. DNA of the CDR3: TGTGCCAGCAGTTTAGGGGCAGAAGCTTTCTTT.

This clone was counted a single time. V and J are TRBV5-6 and TRBJ1-4, with D hard to call. The V and J ends lost 3 bases and 0 bases respectively, with 15 bases between them. The germline V gene encodes CDR1 SGHDT and CDR2 YYEEEE. The CDR3 extends over 17 amino acids. CDR3 nucleotide sequence: TGTGCCAGCAGCTCCTACTTCTACAGTGCAACTAATGAAAAACTGTTTTTT. Translating it yields CASSSYFYSATNEKLFF.

The chain combines TRBV2 with TRBJ1-5, with a tentative D call TRBD1 (6 bases). The V gene lost 3 bases and the J gene lost 5 bases, with 11 bases spanning the gap. The CDR3 has 14 amino acids. Germline V lookup: CDR1 SNHLY, CDR2 FYNNEI. Written as DNA, the CDR3 is TGTGCCAGCAGTGAGGTACAGGGTGATCAGCCCCAGCATTTT. Encoded protein: CASSEVQGDQPQHF.

This chain connects TRBV10-3 to TRBJ2-3; weak D call: TRBD2 (6 bases). V lost 7 bases to trimming and J lost 0 bases, with 11 bases between them. Germline V gene sequence: CDR1 ENHRY, CDR2 SYGVKD. The CDR3 sequence is 14 residues long. The CDR3 sequence is CAITPGTSTDTQYF. The CDR3 nucleotides read TGTGCCATCACCCCAGGGACTAGCACAGATACGCAGTATTTT.

The genes are TRBV19 and TRBJ1-5; tentatively, D is TRBD1 (6 bases). V lost 1 base and J lost 7, with 14 bases in between. The germline V gene has CDR1 LNHDA and CDR2 SQIVND (reference sequence). The CDR3 spans 15 residues. The CDR3 loop reads CASSIGMRGQQPQHF. The CDR3 nucleotides are TGTGCCAGTAGTATAGGAATGAGGGGACAACAGCCCCAGCATTTT.

This clone has more than one count but fewer than ten. The chain uses TRBV7-8 and TRBJ1-2, with TRBD1 matching 9 bases. The CDR3 is 15 amino acids. Germline lookup yields CDR1 SGHVS and CDR2 FQNEAQ. Unmatched junction bases numbered 9, after V lost 4 bases and J lost 6 bases. CDR3 loop: CASSSEGQGYDGYTF. In DNA form, the CDR3 reads TGTGCCAGCAGCTCAGAAGGACAGGGGTATGATGGCTACACCTTC.

The gene calls are TRBV4-1 and TRBJ2-7; weak D call: TRBD1 (6 bases). CDR1 and CDR2 (germline): MGHRA, YSYEKL. The CDR3 has 14 amino acids. Trimming cost V 3 bases and J 0 bases, with 9 bases left between them. For the CDR3, the DNA is TGCGCCAGCAGCCAGACAGGTGTCTCCTACGAGCAGTACTTC. Translating gives CASSQTGVSYEQYF.

The genes are TRBV27 and TRBJ2-7; 8 bases are a match to TRBD1. Germline loops: CDR1 MNHEY, CDR2 SMNVEV (reference sequence). This CDR3 is built from 14 residues. Trimming removed 5 bases from V and 4 bases from J; junction bases left unmatched: 7. The DNA of the CDR3 is TGTGCCAGCAGTCCTCAGGGGGCTGGTTACGAGCAGTACTTC. It specifies CASSPQGAGYEQYF.

This clone occurred a few times. The chain combines TRBV14 with TRBJ2-7, with D perhaps TRBD1 or TRBD2 (6 bases each). Germline V CDR1 and CDR2: SGHDN, FVKESK. This CDR3 is 13 amino acids long. Trimming removed 4 bases from V and 4 bases from J, with 11 bases in between. The CDR3 reads CASSRGGSYEQYF. The CDR3 nucleotides read TGTGCCAGCAGCCGAGGGGGGTCTTACGAGCAGTACTTC.

This clone was seen a few times. The rearrangement joins TRBV7-9 to TRBJ2-7; D gene uncertain. Trimming cost V 9 bases and J 6 bases, with 9 bases left between them. The CDR3 is 10 residues long. The V gene's germline CDR1 is SEHNR and CDR2 FQNEAQ (reference sequence). The CDR3 DNA sequence: TGTGCCAGGAGAACTGGCGAGCAGTACTTC. Translated, it gives CARRTGEQYF.

The rearrangement links TRBV9 to TRBJ2-3, with TRBD2 matching over 8 bases. V gave up 1 base and J gave up 11 bases; unmatched junction bases: 12. The CDR3 is 15 amino acids. CDR1 is SGDLS, CDR2 YYNGEE, per germline. The DNA for the CDR3 is TGTGCCAGCAGCGTACTATCGACCATCGGGAGGGAGCAGTATTTT. Amino acid sequence: CASSVLSTIGREQYF.

The sample holds a few counts of this clone. This chain links TRBV18 with TRBJ2-3; 7 bases align to TRBD1. The V gene's germline CDR1 is KGHSH and CDR2 LQKENI. V was pared by 6 bases and J by 2 bases, with 14 bases of the junction left unmatched. The CDR3 consists of 17 residues. The CDR3 spells CASSQLRQGQDTDTQYF. In nucleotides, the CDR3 is TGTGCCAGCTCCCAACTACGACAGGGTCAGGACACAGATACGCAGTATTTT.

V and J are TRBV4-3 and TRBJ1-2; the D is unclear. In germline, CDR1 is LGHNA, CDR2 YSLEER. The CDR3 is 16 residues long. V was shortened by 5 bases and J by 3 bases, with 19 bases between the two germline ends. The CDR3 DNA sequence: TGCGCCAGCAGCGAAAGTTCCCGTCCACTTCACTATGGCTACACCTTC. Translation: CASSESSRPLHYGYTF.

This clone came up once. The chain employs TRBV6-5 and TRBJ2-2; no clear D. CDR1 and CDR2 from the germline V gene are MNHEY and SVGAGI. Deletions cut 5 bases from V and 5 bases from J, with 15 bases between. This CDR3 is 15 amino acids long. This CDR3 is CASSLRLLRTGELFF. CDR3 coding DNA: TGTGCCAGCAGTCTCCGACTCCTCCGGACCGGGGAGCTGTTTTTT.

This clone has just a few counts. J is TRBJ1-6 and V is TRBV11-2; 7 nucleotides line up with TRBD1. CDR1 is SGHAT, CDR2 FQNNGV, per germline. The CDR3 extends over 16 amino acids. Unmatched junction bases numbered 8, after V lost 1 base and J lost 8 bases. The CDR3 nucleotides read TGTGCCAGCAGCTTAGCGGCACCAGGGGGGGATTCACCCCTCCACTTT. Its protein is CASSLAAPGGDSPLHF. The full variable domain, with the rest looked up from reference TRBV11-2 and TRBJ1-6, is EAGVAQSPRYKIIEKRQSVAFWCNPISGHATLYWYQQILGQGPKLLIQFQNNGVVDDSQLPKDRFSAERLKGVDSTLKIQPAKLEDSAVYLCASSLAAPGGDSPLHFGNGTRLTVT.

V is TRBV10-3 and J is TRBJ2-2, with no clear D. Trimming shortened V by 8 bases and J by 7 bases, and 8 bases separated the two germline ends. The germline CDR1 and CDR2 sequences are ENHRY and SYGVKD. The CDR3 length is 11 residues. This CDR3 reads CAIQEDGELFF. The CDR3 DNA is TGTGCCATCCAGGAAGACGGGGAGCTGTTTTTT.

This clone was counted a few times. The chain combines TRBV7-9 with TRBJ1-1; maybe TRBD1 (5 bases). CDR3 length: 15 residues. Trimming pared 5 bases from V and 6 bases from J, leaving 19 bases between. Germline assignment: CDR1 SEHNR and CDR2 FQNEAQ (reference sequence). CDR3 coding DNA: TGTGCCAGCAGCCCGCTTCCAGGGTTTGGCCCTGAAGCTTTCTTT. Residues: CASSPLPGFGPEAFF.

With respect to this clone: Relative to the germline gene, one junction end is altered; a read error may explain this. The CDR3: CASSQEDTVYYDYTF. The CDR3, as DNA: TGTGCCAGCAGCCAAGAGGATACAGTCTACTATGACTACACCTTC. V usage is TRBV14 and J usage is TRBJ1-2; D ambiguous. The CDR3 is 15 amino acids. Germline V gives CDR1 SGHDN, CDR2 FVKESK.

The chain employs TRBV5-6 and TRBJ2-7, with TRBD2 identical over 13 bases. Trimming cost V 3 bases and J 7 bases; bases outside gene matches: 7. This CDR3 is built from 15 residues. The V gene's germline CDR1 is SGHDT and CDR2 YYEEEE. The CDR3 DNA sequence: TGTGCCAGCAGCTCCGGGACTAGCGGGGCGGGAGAGCAGTACTTC. Residues: CASSSGTSGAGEQYF. Together with reference TRBV5-6 and TRBJ2-7, the CDR3 gives the full variable domain: DAGVTQSPTHLIKTRGQQVTLRCSPKSGHDTVSWYQQALGQGPQFIFQYYEEEERQRGNFPDRFSGHQFPNYSSELNVNALLLGDSALYLCASSSGTSGAGEQYFGPGTRLTVT.

As DNA, the CDR3 is TGTGCCAGCAGCCCCTCAGGGTGGGGAGAGACCCAGTACTTC. Translated: CASSPSGWGETQYF. The chain has TRBV6-5 and TRBJ2-5, with D tentatively TRBD1 (5 bases). This CDR3 is built from 14 residues. V was pared by 6 bases and J by 4 bases, with 15 bases between. In germline, CDR1 is MNHEY, CDR2 SVGAGI.

The chain uses TRBV4-1 and TRBJ1-2; 7 bases are shared with TRBD1. Germline assignment: CDR1 MGHRA and CDR2 YSYEKL. V shed 3 bases, J shed 2 bases, and the junction held 6 bases outside the gene matches. CDR3 length: 15 residues. CDR3 protein: CASSHADRDNYGYTF. The CDR3 DNA reads TGCGCCAGCAGCCACGCCGACAGGGACAACTATGGCTACACCTTC.

The rearrangement uses TRBV27 and TRBJ2-3, with a tentative D call TRBD2 (6 bases). CDR3 length equals 15 residues. Germline V lookup: CDR1 MNHEY, CDR2 SMNVEV (reference sequence). V dropped 3 bases and J dropped 1 base, with 11 bases sitting between them. The CDR3 nucleotides are TGTGCCAGCAGTTTCTCTCGCGGGGGCACAGATACGCAGTATTTT. This encodes CASSFSRGGTDTQYF.

The CDR3 DNA reads TGCAGTGCGCCCAAAGCCGAAGCTTTCTTT. It is translated as CSAPKAEAFF. The rearrangement joins TRBV20-1 to TRBJ1-1; D is ambiguous. The CDR3 spans 10 residues. Germline V CDR1 and CDR2: DFQATT, SNEGSKA (reference sequence). Trimming took 6 bases from V and 8 from J, leaving 10 bases between them.

A single count supports this clone. The chain uses TRBV4-3 and TRBJ1-5, with 7 bases identical to TRBD1. The length of the CDR3 is 16 residues. Germline V lookup: CDR1 LGHNA, CDR2 YSLEER. Trimming cost V 1 base and J 1 base; bases outside gene matches: 4. The CDR3 DNA sequence: TGCGCCAGCAGCCAAGTAGAGACAGGGAGCAATCAGCCCCAGCATTTT. It codes for CASSQVETGSNQPQHF.

This chain uses TRBV19 with TRBJ2-7; no reliable D call. In germline, CDR1 is LNHDA, CDR2 SQIVND (reference sequence). V was trimmed by 5 bases and J by 2 bases, leaving 10 bases between them. This CDR3 is built from 13 residues. This CDR3 reads CASSPDTTYEQYF. In DNA, the CDR3 is TGTGCCAGTAGTCCCGACACCACCTACGAGCAGTACTTC.

The genes are TRBV7-9 and TRBJ1-2, with a tentative D call TRBD1 (5 bases). In germline, CDR1 is SEHNR, CDR2 FQNEAQ (reference sequence). The ends were cut back, 5 bases at V and 4 bases at J, with 17 bases in the middle. The CDR3 covers 15 residues. The CDR3 bases are TGTGCCAGCAGCACCGGATTTGAGGGACCCTATGGCTACACCTTC. Amino acid sequence: CASSTGFEGPYGYTF.